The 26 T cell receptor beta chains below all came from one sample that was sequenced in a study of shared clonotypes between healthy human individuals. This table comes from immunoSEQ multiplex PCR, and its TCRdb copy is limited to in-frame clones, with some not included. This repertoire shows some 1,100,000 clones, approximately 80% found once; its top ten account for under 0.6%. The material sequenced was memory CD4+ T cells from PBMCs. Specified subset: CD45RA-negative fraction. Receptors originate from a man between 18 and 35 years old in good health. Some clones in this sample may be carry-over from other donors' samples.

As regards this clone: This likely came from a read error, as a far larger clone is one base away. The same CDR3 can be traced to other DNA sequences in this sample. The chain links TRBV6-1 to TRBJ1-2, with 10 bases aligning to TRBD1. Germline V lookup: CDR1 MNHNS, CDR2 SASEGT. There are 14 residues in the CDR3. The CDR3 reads CASSEGGTGASYTF. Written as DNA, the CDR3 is TGTGCCAGCAGTGAAGGGGGGACAGGGGCGAGCTATACCTTC.

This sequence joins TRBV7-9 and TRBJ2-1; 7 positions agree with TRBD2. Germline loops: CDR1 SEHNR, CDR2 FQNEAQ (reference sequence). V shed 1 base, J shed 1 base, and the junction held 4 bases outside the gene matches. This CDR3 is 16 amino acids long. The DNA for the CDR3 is TGTGCCAGCAGCTTAGTGCCGCGGGAGTCCTACAATGAGCAGTTCTTC. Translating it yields CASSLVPRESYNEQFF.

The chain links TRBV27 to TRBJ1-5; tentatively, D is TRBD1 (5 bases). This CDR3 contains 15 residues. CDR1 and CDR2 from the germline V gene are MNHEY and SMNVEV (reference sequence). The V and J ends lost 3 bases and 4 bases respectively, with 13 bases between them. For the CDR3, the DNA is TGTGCCAGCAGTTTGATGAGGGACTGGAATCAGCCCCAGCATTTT. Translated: CASSLMRDWNQPQHF.

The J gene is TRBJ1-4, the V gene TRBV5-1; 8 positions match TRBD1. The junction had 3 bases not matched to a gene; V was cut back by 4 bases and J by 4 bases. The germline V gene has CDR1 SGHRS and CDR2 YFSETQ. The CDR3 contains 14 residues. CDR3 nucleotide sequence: TGCGCCAGCAGCAGGACAGGGAGTAATGAAAAACTGTTTTTT. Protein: CASSRTGSNEKLFF.

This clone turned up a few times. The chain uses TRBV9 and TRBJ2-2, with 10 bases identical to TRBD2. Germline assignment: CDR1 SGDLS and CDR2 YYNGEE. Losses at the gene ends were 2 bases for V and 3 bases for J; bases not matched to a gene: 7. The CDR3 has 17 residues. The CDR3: CASSVPGLAFDTGELFF. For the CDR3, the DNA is TGTGCCAGCAGCGTCCCGGGACTAGCGTTTGACACCGGGGAGCTGTTTTTT.

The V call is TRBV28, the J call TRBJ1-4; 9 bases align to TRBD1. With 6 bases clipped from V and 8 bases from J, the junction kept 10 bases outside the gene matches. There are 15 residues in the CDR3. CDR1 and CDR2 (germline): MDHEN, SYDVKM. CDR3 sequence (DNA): TGTGCCAGCAGCCATAACAGGGGGCGGGTGGAAAAACTGTTTTTT. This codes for CASSHNRGRVEKLFF.

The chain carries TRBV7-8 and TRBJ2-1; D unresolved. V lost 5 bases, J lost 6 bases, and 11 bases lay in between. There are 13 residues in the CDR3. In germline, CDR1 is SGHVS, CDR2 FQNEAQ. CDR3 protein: CASSTGPLNEQFF. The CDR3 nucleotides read TGTGCCAGCAGCACCGGACCACTCAATGAGCAGTTCTTC.

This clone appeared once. The CDR3 loop is CSVERRLAGQETQYF. The CDR3 DNA sequence: TGCAGCGTTGAAAGGAGACTAGCGGGCCAAGAGACCCAGTACTTC. The chain employs TRBV29-1 and TRBJ2-5, with 10 bases aligning to TRBD2. The germline gives CDR1 SQVTM, CDR2 ANQGSEA. The CDR3 is 15 amino acids. The V segment lost 2 bases and the J segment 1 base; nucleotides outside the gene matches: 4. The full variable domain, in which reference TRBV29-1 and TRBJ2-5 provide the parts outside the CDR3, is SAVISQKPSRDICQRGTSLTIQCQVDSQVTMMFWYRQQPGQSLTLIATANQGSEATYESGFVIDKFPISRPNLTFSTLTVSNMSPEDSSIYLCSVERRLAGQETQYFGPGTRLLVL.

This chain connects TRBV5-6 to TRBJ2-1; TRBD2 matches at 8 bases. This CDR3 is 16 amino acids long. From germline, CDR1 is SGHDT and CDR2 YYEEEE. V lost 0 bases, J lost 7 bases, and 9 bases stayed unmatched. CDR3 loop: CASSLDGGGRTNEQFF. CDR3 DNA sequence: TGTGCCAGCAGCTTGGACGGCGGCGGGAGGACAAATGAGCAGTTCTTC.

This CDR3 reads CASNNPPKGPRDTGELFF. CDR3 DNA: TGTGCCAGCAACAACCCTCCCAAGGGCCCGAGGGACACCGGGGAGCTGTTTTTT. The gene calls are TRBV28 and TRBJ2-2; perhaps TRBD2 as D (5 bases). CDR3 length: 18 residues. The germline CDR1 and CDR2 sequences are MDHEN and SYDVKM. The V end lost 7 bases, the J end lost 3 bases, and 24 bases lay between the germline ends. Complete variable domain (other parts from reference TRBV28 and TRBJ2-2): DVKVTQSSRYLVKRTGEKVFLECVQDMDHENMFWYRQDPGLGLRLIYFSYDVKMKEKGDIPEGYSVSREKKERFSLILESASTNQTSMYLCASNNPPKGPRDTGELFFGEGSRLTVL.

CDR3: CASIRGTGANTEAFF. Here the CDR3 DNA reads TGCGCCAGCATCCGGGGAACAGGGGCGAACACTGAAGCTTTCTTT. This chain uses TRBV5-1 with TRBJ1-1; 7 bases line up with TRBD1. The germline gives CDR1 SGHRS, CDR2 YFSETQ. The CDR3 consists of 15 residues. With 6 bases clipped from V and 1 base from J, the junction kept 9 bases outside the gene matches.

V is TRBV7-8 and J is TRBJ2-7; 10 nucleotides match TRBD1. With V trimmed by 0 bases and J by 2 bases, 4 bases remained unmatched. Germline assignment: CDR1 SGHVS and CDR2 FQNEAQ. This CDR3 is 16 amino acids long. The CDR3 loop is CASSLAGTGATYEQYF. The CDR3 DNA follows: TGTGCCAGCAGCTTAGCTGGGACAGGGGCTACCTACGAGCAGTACTTC. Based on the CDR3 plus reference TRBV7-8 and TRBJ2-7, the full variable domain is GAGVSQSPRYKVAKRGQDVALRCDPISGHVSLFWYQQALGQGPEFLTYFQNEAQLDKSGLPSDRFFAERPEGSVSTLKIQRTQQEDSAVYLCASSLAGTGATYEQYFGPGTRLTVT.

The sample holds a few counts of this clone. This CDR3 is CASRLSEGYNEQFF. Here the CDR3 DNA reads TGCGCCAGCCGCCTCTCAGAGGGTTACAATGAGCAGTTCTTC. The chain employs TRBV5-1 and TRBJ2-1; weak D call: TRBD2 (5 bases). V dropped 7 bases and J dropped 4 bases, with 15 bases sitting between them. Germline V gene lookup returns CDR1 SGHRS and CDR2 YFSETQ. The CDR3 runs to 14 residues.

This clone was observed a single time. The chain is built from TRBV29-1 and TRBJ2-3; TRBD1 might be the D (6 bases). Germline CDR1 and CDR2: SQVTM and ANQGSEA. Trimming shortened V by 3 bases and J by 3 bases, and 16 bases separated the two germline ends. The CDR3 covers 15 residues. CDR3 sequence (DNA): TGCAGCGTTGAGGGAAAAAAAACAGGGACAGATACGCAGTATTTT. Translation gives CSVEGKKTGTDTQYF.

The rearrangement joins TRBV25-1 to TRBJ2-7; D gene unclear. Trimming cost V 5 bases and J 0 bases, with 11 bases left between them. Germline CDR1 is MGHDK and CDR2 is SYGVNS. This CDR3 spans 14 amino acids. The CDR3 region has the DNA TGTGCCAGCAGTAGGACGGCGAGCTCCTACGAGCAGTACTTC. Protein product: CASSRTASSYEQYF.

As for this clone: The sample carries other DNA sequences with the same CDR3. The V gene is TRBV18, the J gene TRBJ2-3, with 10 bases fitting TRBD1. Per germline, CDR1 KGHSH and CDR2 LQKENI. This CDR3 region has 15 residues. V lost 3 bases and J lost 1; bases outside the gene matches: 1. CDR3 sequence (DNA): TGTGCCAGCTCACCTGGGACAGGGGGCACAGATACGCAGTATTTT. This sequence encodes CASSPGTGGTDTQYF.

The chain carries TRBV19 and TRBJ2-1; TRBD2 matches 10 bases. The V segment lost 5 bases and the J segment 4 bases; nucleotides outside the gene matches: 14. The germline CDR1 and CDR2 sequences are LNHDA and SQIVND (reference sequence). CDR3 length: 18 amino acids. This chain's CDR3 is CASSSQRASGRSYNEQFF. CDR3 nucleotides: TGTGCCAGTAGTTCCCAAAGGGCTAGCGGGAGATCGTACAATGAGCAGTTCTTC.

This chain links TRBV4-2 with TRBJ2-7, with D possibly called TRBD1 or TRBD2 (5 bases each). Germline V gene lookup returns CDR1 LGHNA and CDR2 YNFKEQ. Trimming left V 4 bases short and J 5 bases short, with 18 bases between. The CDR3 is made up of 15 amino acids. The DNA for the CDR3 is TGTGCCAGCAGCCCTGGGGGTGGGGCAGGGCACGAGCAGTACTTC. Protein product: CASSPGGGAGHEQYF.

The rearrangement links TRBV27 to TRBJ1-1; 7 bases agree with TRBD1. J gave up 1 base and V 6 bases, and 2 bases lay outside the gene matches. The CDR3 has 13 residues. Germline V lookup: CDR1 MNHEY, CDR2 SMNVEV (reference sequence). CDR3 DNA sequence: TGTGCCAGCAGGAGGGGGCCGAACACTGAAGCTTTCTTT. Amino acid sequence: CASRRGPNTEAFF.

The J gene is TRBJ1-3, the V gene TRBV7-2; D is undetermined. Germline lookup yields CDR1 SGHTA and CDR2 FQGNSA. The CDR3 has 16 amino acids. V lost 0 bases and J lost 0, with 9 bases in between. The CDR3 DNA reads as TGTGCCAGCAGCTTAGCCGCCAGGAGCTCTGGAAACACCATATATTTT. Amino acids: CASSLAARSSGNTIYF.

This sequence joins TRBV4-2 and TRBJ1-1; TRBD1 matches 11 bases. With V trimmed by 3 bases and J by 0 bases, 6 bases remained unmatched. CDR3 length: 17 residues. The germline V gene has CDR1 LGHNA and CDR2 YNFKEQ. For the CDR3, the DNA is TGTGCCAGCAGCCAGCCGAGGACAGGGGGCATGAACACTGAAGCTTTCTTT. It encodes CASSQPRTGGMNTEAFF.

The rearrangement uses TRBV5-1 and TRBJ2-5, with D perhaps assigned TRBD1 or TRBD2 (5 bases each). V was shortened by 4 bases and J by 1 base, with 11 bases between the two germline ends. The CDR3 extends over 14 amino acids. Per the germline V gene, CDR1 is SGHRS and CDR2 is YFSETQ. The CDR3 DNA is TGCGCCAGCAGCCCCCTGGGGGTCCAAGAGACCCAGTACTTC. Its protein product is CASSPLGVQETQYF.

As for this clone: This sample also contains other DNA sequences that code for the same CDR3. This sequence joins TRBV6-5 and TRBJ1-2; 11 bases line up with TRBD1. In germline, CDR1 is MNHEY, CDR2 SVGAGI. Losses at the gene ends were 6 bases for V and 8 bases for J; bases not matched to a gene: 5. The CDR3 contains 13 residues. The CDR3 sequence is CASRGQGARGYTF. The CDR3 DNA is TGTGCCAGCAGAGGACAGGGGGCGCGGGGCTACACCTTC.

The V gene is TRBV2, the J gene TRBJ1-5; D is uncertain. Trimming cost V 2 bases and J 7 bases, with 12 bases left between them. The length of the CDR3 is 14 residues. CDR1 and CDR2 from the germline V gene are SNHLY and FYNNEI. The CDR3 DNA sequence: TGTGCCAGCAGTGAATTTGTTCCGGAACAGCCCCAGCATTTT. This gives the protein CASSEFVPEQPQHF.

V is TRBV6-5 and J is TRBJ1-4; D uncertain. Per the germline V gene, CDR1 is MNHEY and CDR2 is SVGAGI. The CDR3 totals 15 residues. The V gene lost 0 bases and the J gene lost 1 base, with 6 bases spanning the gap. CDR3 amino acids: CASSYSYRTNEKLFF. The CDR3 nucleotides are TGTGCCAGCAGTTACTCGTATAGAACTAATGAAAAACTGTTTTTT.

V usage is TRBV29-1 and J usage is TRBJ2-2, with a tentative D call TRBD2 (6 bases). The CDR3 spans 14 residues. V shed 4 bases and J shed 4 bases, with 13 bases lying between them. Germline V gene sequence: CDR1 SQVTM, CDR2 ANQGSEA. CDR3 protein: CSVGVGSATGELFF. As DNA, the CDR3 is TGCAGCGTTGGCGTCGGGAGTGCCACCGGGGAGCTGTTTTTT.